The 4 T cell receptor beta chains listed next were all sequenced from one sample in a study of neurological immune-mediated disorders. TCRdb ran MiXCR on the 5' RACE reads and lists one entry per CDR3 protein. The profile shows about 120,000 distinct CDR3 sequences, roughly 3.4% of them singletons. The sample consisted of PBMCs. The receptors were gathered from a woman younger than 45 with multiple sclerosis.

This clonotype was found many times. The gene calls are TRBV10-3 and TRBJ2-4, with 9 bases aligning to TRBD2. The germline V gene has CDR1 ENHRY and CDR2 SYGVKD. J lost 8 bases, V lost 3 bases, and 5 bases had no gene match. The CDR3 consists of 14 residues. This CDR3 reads CAISEAGGRDIQYF. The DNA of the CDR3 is TGTGCCATCAGTGAAGCGGGGGGAAGGGACATTCAGTACTTC.

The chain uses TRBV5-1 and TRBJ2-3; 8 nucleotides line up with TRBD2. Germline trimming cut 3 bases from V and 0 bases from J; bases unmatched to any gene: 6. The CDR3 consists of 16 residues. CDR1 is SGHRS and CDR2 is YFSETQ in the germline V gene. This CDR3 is CASSSTSGASTDTQYF. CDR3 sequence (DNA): TGCGCCAGCAGCTCCACTAGCGGAGCTAGCACAGATACGCAGTATTTT.

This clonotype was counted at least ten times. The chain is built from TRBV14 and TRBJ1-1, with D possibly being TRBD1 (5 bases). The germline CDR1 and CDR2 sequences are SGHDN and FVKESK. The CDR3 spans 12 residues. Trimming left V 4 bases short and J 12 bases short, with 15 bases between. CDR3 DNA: TGTGCCAGCAGCCCGGGGGGGATTAGATCTTTCTTT. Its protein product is CASSPGGIRSFF. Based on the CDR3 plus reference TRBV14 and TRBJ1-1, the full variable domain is EAGVTQFPSHSVIEKGQTVTLRCDPISGHDNLYWYRRVMGKEIKFLLHFVKESKQDESGMPNNRFLAERTGGTYSTLKVQPAELEDSGVYFCASSPGGIRSFFGQGTRLTVV.

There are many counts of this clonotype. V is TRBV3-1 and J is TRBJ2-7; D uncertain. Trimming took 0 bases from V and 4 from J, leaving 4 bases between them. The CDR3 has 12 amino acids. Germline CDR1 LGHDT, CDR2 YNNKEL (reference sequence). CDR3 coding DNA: TGTGCCAGCAGCCAAGAAGGGTACGAGCAGTACTTC. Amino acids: CASSQEGYEQYF.